This TCR beta chain was sequenced in a study of T cells in Graves' hyperthyroidism and ophthalmopathy (dated by TCRdb to the late 2010s). Broadly, across the study: Peripheral blood samples were taken at initial diagnosis, before any treatment was given. In about six Graves' hyperthyroidism patients, the study also compared T-cell repertoires from thyroid tissue with T-cell repertoires from blood. The 75 to 100 discovery patients were randomly divided into training and test sets at a 7:3 ratio. After blood sampling, hyperthyroidism patients were treated with methimazole at a starting dose of 30 mg daily, and ophthalmopathy patients were treated with high-dose intravenous methylprednisolone. According to the paper, TCR Vbeta CDR3 sequencing was carried out on 120 to 150 peripheral blood samples, which came from approximately 41 ophthalmopathy, around 75 hyperthyroidism and approximately 17 progressor patients. Whether ophthalmopathy could be predicted prospectively was tested in an independent validation cohort made up of about 20 hyperthyroidism patients plus 17 patients who later progressed to ophthalmopathy. To identify distinguishing TCR V-J signatures, a discovery cohort of around 100 patients was used, comprising 43 with Graves' ophthalmopathy and 57 with stable Graves' hyperthyroidism. Findings and caveats that apply to the study as a whole: A 13 V-J signature model separated ophthalmopathy from stable hyperthyroidism, with approximately 87% sensitivity and roughly 84% specificity in cross-validation and 80%/75% in testing. Most expanded thyroid clonotypes (frequency above 0.001) were also found in blood, which suggests that blood repertoires may mirror thyroid immune responses. In validation, progression to ophthalmopathy was predicted by the model with 70.59% sensitivity and 72% to 80% specificity, a median of around 5.9 months before onset. No statistical method was used to fix the sample size in advance, and group allocation was not hidden from the investigators.

This clonotype turned up a few times. Its antigen is currently not known. Per-base quality was not reported, and no clone a single base away is much larger than it. TCR beta CDR3 regions were amplified from RNA transcripts. For the first round of RT-PCR on the TCR CDR3, the HTBI primer set was used together with the Qiagen OneStep RT-PCR kit. Libraries were constructed in a second round of multiplex PCR, after which size selection and purification were performed. Libraries were sequenced paired-end with 100 bp reads on an Illumina HiSeq2000. Processing in the source paper ran as follows. SOAPnuke was used to process the raw data, with reads discarded if the reads contained adapters or uncalled bases, had a mean Phred below 15, or lacked an exact constant-primer or identifier match. COPE v1.2.5 was used to merge high-quality paired reads, and clonotypes were defined as unique nucleotide sequences. MiTCR v1.1 was used to align the clonotypes against IMGT TRBV, TRBD and TRBJ reference segments. Only V-J combinations with frequency above 0.0001, covering 99% to 99.2% of repertoires, were analysed. The TCS score was defined as the ratio of F50 (clonal expansion) to E x V (chaos), calculated using BLOSUM62-based TCRdist between CDR3 peptides within each V-J. Welch's t-statistics and random forest reduced around 550 V-J features to 10 to 15, which were used in a naive Bayes classifier (R e1071). The public reads were reanalyzed by TCRdb: fastp trimming at Q25, MiXCR alignment, in-frame beta chains only. Each CDR3 protein appears once, grouped with its most common genes and DNA. The V and J calls follow TCRdb's processing rather than the paper's. The sample table records about 460,000 distinct CDR3 sequences; about 20% of these occur just once. The biggest ten clones account for roughly 49% of the sample.

Ophthalmopathy patients had moderately to severely active disease, Clinical Activity Score of at least 3, NOSPECS grade of at least 4, and duration under 3 months. Patients with uncontrolled infections, other autoimmune diseases, pregnancy or lactation were excluded. Diagnoses were established on the basis of clinical symptoms, serum thyroxine and TRAb, thyroid ultrasound, and orbital computed tomography. PBMCs were separated from roughly 10 ml of fresh peripheral blood using Ficoll-Paque density gradient centrifugation. Total RNA was extracted with Trizol reagent, and quality was checked on an Agilent 2100 Bioanalyzer. CDR1 and CDR2 are drawn from the germline V gene (reference sequence): DFQATT, SNEGSKA. V has 0 bases trimmed and J has 6 bases trimmed; junction bases matching no gene number 8. From cysteine to phenylalanine, the CDR3 is 15 amino acids long. Only the CDR3 DNA stays, 45 bases, in frame from base 1.

The rearrangement combines TRBV20-1 with TRBJ2-1, and 7 bases in between align with TRBD2. This sequence originates from a woman in her 70s with Graves' ophthalmopathy. Sequenced material: blood. The DNA sequence is TGCAGTGCTAGAGAGCCGGGGAGGGCCGGCAATGAGCAGTTCTTC. Its product reads: CSAREPGRAGNEQFF.